This T cell receptor (beta chain) was profiled in a study of identical twins. General study results and limits: Rather than following the same donors, the conclusions depended on cross-sectional statistical analysis.

The germline CDR1 and CDR2 sequences are SGHRS and YFSETQ. Trimming shortened V by 2 bases and J by 0 bases, and 10 bases separated the two germline ends. The CDR3 length is 15 residues. One entry per CDR3 protein, called by TCRdb with MiXCR from the 5' RACE reads. The repertoire has approximately 500,000 distinct CDR3 sequences, approximately 16% of them found once; the top ten carry 0.35% to 0.45%. Worth noting for this clonotype: As yet, its antigen is unknown.

A further study also used this sample, focusing on yellow fever vaccine responses in identical twins.

This TCR was sampled from a woman younger than 30 in good health. The sample comprised CD4+ T cells sorted from blood. V is TRBV5-1 and J is TRBJ2-3, with D unresolved. The CDR3 spells CASSFYRQSTDTQYF. CDR3 in DNA: TGCGCCAGCAGCTTTTACAGACAAAGCACAGATACGCAGTATTTT.